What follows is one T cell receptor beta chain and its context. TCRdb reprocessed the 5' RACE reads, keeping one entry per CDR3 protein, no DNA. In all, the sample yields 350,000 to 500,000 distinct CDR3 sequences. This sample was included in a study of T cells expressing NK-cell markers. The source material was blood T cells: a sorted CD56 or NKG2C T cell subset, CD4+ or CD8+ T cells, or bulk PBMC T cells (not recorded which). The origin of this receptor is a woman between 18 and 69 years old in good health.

The CDR3 loop reads CSVEGQAGKNIQYF. V is TRBV29-1 and J is TRBJ2-4. CDR1 SQVTM and CDR2 ANQGSEA come from the germline V gene. The CDR3 is made up of 14 amino acids.